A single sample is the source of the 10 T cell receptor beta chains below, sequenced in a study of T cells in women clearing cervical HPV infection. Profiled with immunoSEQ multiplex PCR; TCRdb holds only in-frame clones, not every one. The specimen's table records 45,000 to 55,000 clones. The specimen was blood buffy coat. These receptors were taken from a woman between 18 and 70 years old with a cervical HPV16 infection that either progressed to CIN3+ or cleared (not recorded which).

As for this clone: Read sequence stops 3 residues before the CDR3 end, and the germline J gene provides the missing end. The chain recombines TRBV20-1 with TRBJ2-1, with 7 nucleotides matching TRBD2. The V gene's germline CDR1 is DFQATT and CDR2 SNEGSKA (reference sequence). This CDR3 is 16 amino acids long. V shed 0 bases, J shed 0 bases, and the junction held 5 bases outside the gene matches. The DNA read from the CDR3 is TGCAGTGCTAGAGATTGGGGGGGAAGCTCCTACAATGAG. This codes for CSARDWGGSSYNE. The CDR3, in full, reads CSARDWGGSSYNEQFF.

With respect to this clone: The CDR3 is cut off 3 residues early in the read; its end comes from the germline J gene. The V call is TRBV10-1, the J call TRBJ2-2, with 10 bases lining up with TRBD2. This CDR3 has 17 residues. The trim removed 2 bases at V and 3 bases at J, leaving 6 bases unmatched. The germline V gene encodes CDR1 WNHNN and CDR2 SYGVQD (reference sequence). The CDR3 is CASSELSSGRDTGELFF. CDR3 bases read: TGCGCCAGCAGTGAGCTGTCGAGCGGGAGGGACACCGGGGAG.

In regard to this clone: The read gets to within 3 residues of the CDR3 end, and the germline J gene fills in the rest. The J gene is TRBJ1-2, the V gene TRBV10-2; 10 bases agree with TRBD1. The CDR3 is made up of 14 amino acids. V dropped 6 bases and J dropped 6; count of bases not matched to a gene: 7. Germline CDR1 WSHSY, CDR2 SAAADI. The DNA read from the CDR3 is TGCGCCAGCAGAGAGGGACAGGGGAAGGATGGC. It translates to CASREGQGKDG. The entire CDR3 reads CASREGQGKDGYTF.

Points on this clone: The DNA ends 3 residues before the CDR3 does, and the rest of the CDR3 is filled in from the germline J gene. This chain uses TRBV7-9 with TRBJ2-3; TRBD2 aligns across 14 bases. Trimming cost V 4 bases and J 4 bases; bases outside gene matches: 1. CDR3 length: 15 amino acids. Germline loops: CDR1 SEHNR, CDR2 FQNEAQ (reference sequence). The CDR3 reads CASSSGLAGADTQYF. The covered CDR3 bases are TGTGCCAGCAGCTCGGGACTAGCGGGGGCAGATACG.

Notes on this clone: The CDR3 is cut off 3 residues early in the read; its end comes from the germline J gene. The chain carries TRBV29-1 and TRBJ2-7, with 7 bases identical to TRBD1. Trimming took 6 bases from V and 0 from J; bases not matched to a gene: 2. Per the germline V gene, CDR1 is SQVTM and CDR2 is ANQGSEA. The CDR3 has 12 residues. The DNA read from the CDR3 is TGCAGCGTCGCAGGGGGCTCCTACGAG. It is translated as CSVAGGSYE. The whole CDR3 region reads CSVAGGSYEQYF.

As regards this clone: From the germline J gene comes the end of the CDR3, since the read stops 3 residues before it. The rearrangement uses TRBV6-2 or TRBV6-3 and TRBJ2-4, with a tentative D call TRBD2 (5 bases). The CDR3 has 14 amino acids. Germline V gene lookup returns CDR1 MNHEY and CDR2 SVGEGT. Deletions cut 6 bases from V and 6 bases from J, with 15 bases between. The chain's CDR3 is CASSRLLEGNIQYF. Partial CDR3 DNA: TGTGCCAGCAGCCGCCTGCTCGAGGGAAACATT.

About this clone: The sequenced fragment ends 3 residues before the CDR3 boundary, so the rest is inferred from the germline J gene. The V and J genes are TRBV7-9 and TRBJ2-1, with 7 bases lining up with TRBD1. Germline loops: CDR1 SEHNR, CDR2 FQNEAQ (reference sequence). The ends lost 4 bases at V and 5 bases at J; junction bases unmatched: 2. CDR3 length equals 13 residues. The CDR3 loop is CASSWGQHNEQFF. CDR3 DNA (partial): TGTGCCAGCAGCTGGGGACAGCACAATGAG. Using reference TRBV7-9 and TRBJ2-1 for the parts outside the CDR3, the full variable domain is DTGVSQNPRHKITKRGQNVTFRCDPISEHNRLYWYRQTLGQGPEFLTYFQNEAQLEKSRLLSDRFSAERPKGSFSTLEIQRTEQGDSAMYLCASSWGQHNEQFFGPGTRLTVL.

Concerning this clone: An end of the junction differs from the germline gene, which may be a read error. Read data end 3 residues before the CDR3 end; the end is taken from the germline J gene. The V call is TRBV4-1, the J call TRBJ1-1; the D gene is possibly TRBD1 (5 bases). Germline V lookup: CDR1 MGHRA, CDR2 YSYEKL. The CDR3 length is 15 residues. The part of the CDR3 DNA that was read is TGCACCAGCAGCCAAGAAGTCGGGGGTAGCGCTGAA. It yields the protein CTSSQEVGGSAE. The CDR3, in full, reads CTSSQEVGGSAEAFF.

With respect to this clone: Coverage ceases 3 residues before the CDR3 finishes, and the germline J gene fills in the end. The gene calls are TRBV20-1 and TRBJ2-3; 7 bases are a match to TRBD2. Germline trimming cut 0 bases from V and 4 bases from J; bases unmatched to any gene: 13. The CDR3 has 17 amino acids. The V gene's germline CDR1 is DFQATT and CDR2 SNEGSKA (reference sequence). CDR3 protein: CSARDVLAGKSADTQYF. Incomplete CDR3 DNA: TGCAGTGCTAGAGATGTATTAGCGGGTAAAAGTGCAGATACG.

This CDR3 is CASSPGGNQPQHF. The covered CDR3 bases are TGTGCCAGCAGCCCGGGGGGGAATCAGCCC. The V and J genes are TRBV7-3 and TRBJ1-5, with D perhaps matching TRBD1 (5 bases). The CDR3 is cut off 3 residues early in the read; its end comes from the germline J gene. Trimming pared 5 bases from V and 4 bases from J, leaving 9 bases between. From germline, CDR1 is SGHTA and CDR2 FQGTGA. CDR3 length equals 13 residues.